The TCR beta chain under discussion was sequenced for a study of blood T cell repertoires in COVID-19. V dropped 3 bases and J dropped 0; count of bases not matched to a gene: 18. The CDR3 totals 21 residues. Germline-derived CDR1 and CDR2 are LGHNA and YSLEER. Profiled with immunoSEQ multiplex PCR; TCRdb holds only in-frame clones, not every one. The table has some 270,000 clones, around 82% seen once. The clonotype was recovered from a human donor with COVID-19, enrolled during active disease. The donor label of this sample is uncertain. The source material was peripheral blood. The V gene is TRBV4-3, the J gene TRBJ1-4; 8 nucleotides align to TRBD1. DNA of the CDR3: TGCGCCAGCAGCCAGCGGGTAGGGGGAGAGGACAGGGACCCAACTAATGAAAAACTGTTTTTT. The encoded protein is CASSQRVGGEDRDPTNEKLFF.